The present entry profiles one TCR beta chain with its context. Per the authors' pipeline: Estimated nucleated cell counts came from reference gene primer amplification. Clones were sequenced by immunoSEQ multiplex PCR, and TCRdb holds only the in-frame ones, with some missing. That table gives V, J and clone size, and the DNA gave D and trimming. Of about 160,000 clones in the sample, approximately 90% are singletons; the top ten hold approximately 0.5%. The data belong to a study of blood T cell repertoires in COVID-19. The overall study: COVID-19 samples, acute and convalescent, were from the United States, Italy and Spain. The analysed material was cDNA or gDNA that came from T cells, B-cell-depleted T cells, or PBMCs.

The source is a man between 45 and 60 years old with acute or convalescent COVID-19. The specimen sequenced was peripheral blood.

The chain's CDR3 is CASSLTLYNEQFF. In DNA form, the CDR3 reads TGTGCCAGCAGCTTAACCTTGTACAATGAGCAGTTCTTC. This rearrangement joins TRBV7-3 to TRBJ2-1; D gene ambiguous. The germline V gene encodes CDR1 SGHTA and CDR2 FQGTGA. Trimming stripped 0 bases from V and 4 bases from J, with 4 bases between. The CDR3 is 13 amino acids.